This TCR beta chain was documented in a study of blood T cell repertoires in COVID-19. Study at large: T cells, B-cell-depleted T cells, or PBMCs provided the cDNA or gDNA that served as material.

The protocol was immunoSEQ multiplex PCR, while the TCRdb copy is restricted to in-frame clones and leaves out a portion. The sample lists thousands of clones; 75% to 90% were seen once. This clone occurred once. At one boundary the junction diverges from the germline segment, which might be a read error. The clonotype originates from a man older than 75 with active COVID-19. Source material: peripheral blood.

The chain's CDR3 is CASSLLTGGSHEQYF. The CDR3 region has the DNA TGCGCCAGCAGCTTGTTGACAGGGGGCTCCCACGAGCAGTACTTC. The chain couples TRBV5-1 to TRBJ2-7; 10 nucleotides match TRBD1. CDR1 SGHRS and CDR2 YFSETQ come from the germline V gene. This CDR3 has 15 residues.